The 12 T cell receptor beta chains in this list originate from one sample, sequenced in a study of shared T cell receptors in the human thymus (dated by TCRdb to the early 2020s). Library construction relied on the immunoSEQ multiplex PCR assay. TCRdb provides this immuneACCESS table in a form limited to in-frame rearrangements. Some clones are lacking; in checked studies, under half of them reflect an unresolved V gene, and why the rest are absent is not known. This sample comprises about 380,000 clones, around 95% of them detected only once. The biggest ten clones account for roughly 0.02% of the sample. Sequencing was performed on thymocytes. Receptors originate from a human donor.

The V call is TRBV14, the J call TRBJ2-1; 11 positions match TRBD2. J gave up 7 bases and V 0 bases, and 5 bases lay outside the gene matches. This CDR3 has 16 residues. In germline, CDR1 is SGHDN, CDR2 FVKESK. The CDR3 nucleotides are TGTGCCAGCAGCCAAGAAACGGCTAGCGGGAGGAATGAGCAGTTCTTC. This sequence encodes CASSQETASGRNEQFF. The complete variable domain, with remaining parts taken from reference TRBV14 and TRBJ2-1, reads EAGVTQFPSHSVIEKGQTVTLRCDPISGHDNLYWYRRVMGKEIKFLLHFVKESKQDESGMPNNRFLAERTGGTYSTLKVQPAELEDSGVYFCASSQETASGRNEQFFGPGTRLTVL.

The chain couples TRBV7-6 to TRBJ2-1; 9 positions match TRBD2. The CDR3 is 14 residues long. Germline V gene lookup returns CDR1 SGHVS and CDR2 FNYEAQ. V lost 1 base to trimming and J lost 8 bases; unmatched junction nucleotides: 3. CDR3 coding DNA: TGTGCCAGCAGCTTAGGCGGGAGGGGGGATGAGCAGTTCTTC. Residues: CASSLGGRGDEQFF.

Only a few counts were recorded for this clone. The chain combines TRBV19 with TRBJ1-5; D gene ambiguous. Per germline, CDR1 LNHDA and CDR2 SQIVND (reference sequence). CDR3 length equals 17 residues. V lost 4 bases to trimming and J lost 3 bases, with 19 bases between them. CDR3 in amino acids: CASSTARTPFNNQPQHF. CDR3 sequence (DNA): TGTGCCAGTAGTACCGCACGTACCCCATTTAACAATCAGCCCCAGCATTTT.

The chain employs TRBV11-1 and TRBJ2-5; D gene ambiguous. V lost 5 bases and J 5 bases, leaving 9 bases between the germline ends. CDR1 is SGHAT and CDR2 is FQDESV in the germline V gene (reference sequence). This CDR3 comprises 12 residues. The CDR3 nucleotides are TGTGCCAGCAGCGGACGTTCGGAGACCCAGTACTTC. This translates into CASSGRSETQYF.

The rearrangement joins TRBV27 to TRBJ2-7; D is uncertain. CDR1 is MNHEY and CDR2 is SMNVEV in the germline V gene (reference sequence). The CDR3 is made up of 14 amino acids. Trimming removed 6 bases from V and 0 bases from J, with 12 bases in between. In DNA, the CDR3 is TGTGCCAGCAGCCTAGGACGGAGCTCCTACGAGCAGTACTTC. Translated: CASSLGRSSYEQYF.

V gene TRBV7-2 combines with J gene TRBJ1-5; possible D gene TRBD1, 6 bases. Trimming took 5 bases from V and 0 from J, leaving 11 bases between them. Germline V gene lookup returns CDR1 SGHTA and CDR2 FQGNSA. The CDR3 loop spans 15 amino acids. CDR3 in DNA: TGTGCCAGCAGCGTCGGGACACCTAGCAATCAGCCCCAGCATTTT. Residues: CASSVGTPSNQPQHF.

This rearrangement joins TRBV21-1 to TRBJ2-1; the DNA was not used to check the table's D call, TRBD2. TRBV21-1 is classified as a pseudogene. CDR3 length: 18 amino acids. DNA of the CDR3: TGTGCCAGCACCCTAGGGCGGCTAGCGGGTAGCTCCTACAATGAGCAGTTCTTC. Amino acids: CASTLGRLAGSSYNEQFF.

The chain combines TRBV7-9 with TRBJ2-2; tentative D call: TRBD1 (6 bases). CDR1 is SEHNR, CDR2 FQNEAQ, per germline (reference sequence). This CDR3 region has 15 residues. The germline V and J ends were trimmed by 4 bases and 6 bases, with 15 bases remaining between them. DNA of the CDR3: TGTGCCAGCAGCTCCGACCTCAGGGGTCCCGGGGAGCTGTTTTTT. This sequence encodes CASSSDLRGPGELFF. Combining the CDR3 with reference TRBV7-9 and TRBJ2-2 gives the whole variable domain DTGVSQNPRHKITKRGQNVTFRCDPISEHNRLYWYRQTLGQGPEFLTYFQNEAQLEKSRLLSDRFSAERPKGSFSTLEIQRTEQGDSAMYLCASSSDLRGPGELFFGEGSRLTVL.

This clone is a singleton in its sample. Germline is not matched at one junction end, which may reflect a read error. The CDR3 DNA sequence: TGTGCTAGCAGCCCGGAGCGAGCGGGAACAGAGACCCAGTACTTC. It specifies CASSPERAGTETQYF. The V and J genes are TRBV7-7 and TRBJ2-5; 7 nucleotides agree with TRBD2. From germline, CDR1 is SSHAT and CDR2 FNYEAQ (reference sequence). The CDR3 is made up of 15 amino acids.

The rearrangement joins TRBV4-1 to TRBJ2-1, with 7 positions matching TRBD2. The junction had 9 bases not matched to a gene; V was cut back by 7 bases and J by 6 bases. Germline CDR1 reads MGHRA; CDR2 reads YSYEKL. The CDR3 totals 14 residues. As DNA, the CDR3 is TGCGCCAGCACCGCTAGCGGATGGGGCAATGAGCAGTTCTTC. Protein sequence: CASTASGWGNEQFF.

The V gene is TRBV11-2, the J gene TRBJ2-7, with D maybe TRBD2 (6 bases). V shed 5 bases and J shed 2 bases, with 19 bases lying between them. The CDR3 consists of 16 residues. Germline V gene lookup returns CDR1 SGHAT and CDR2 FQNNGV. CDR3 sequence reads: CASSAPGVAVAYEQYF. CDR3 sequence (DNA): TGTGCCAGCAGCGCCCCAGGTGTAGCGGTGGCCTACGAGCAGTACTTC.

The rearrangement uses TRBV19 and TRBJ2-3, with a weak D call TRBD2 (6 bases). This CDR3 is built from 13 residues. Trimming shortened V by 5 bases and J by 5 bases, and 11 bases separated the two germline ends. CDR1 is LNHDA, CDR2 SQIVND, per germline (reference sequence). The CDR3 DNA reads TGTGCCAGTAGTGGAACCGGGGGAGATACGCAGTATTTT. Translation: CASSGTGGDTQYF.